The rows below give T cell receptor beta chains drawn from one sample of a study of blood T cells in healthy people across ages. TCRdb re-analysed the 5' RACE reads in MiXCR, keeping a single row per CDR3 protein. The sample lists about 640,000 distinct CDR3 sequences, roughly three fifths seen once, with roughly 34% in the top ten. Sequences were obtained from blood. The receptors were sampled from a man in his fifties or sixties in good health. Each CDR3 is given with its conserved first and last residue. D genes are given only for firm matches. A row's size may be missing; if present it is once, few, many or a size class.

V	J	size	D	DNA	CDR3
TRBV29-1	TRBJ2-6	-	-	TGCAGCGTTGAAAGGACTGGGGCCAACGTCCTGACTTTC	CSVERTGANVLTF
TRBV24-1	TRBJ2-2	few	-	TGTGCCACCAGTGATTCCCGGGACGCTGGGGAGCTGTTTTTT	CATSDSRDAGELFF
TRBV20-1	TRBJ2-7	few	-	TGCAGTGCTAGAGATTTGGCGACAGCTCGTGTGGAGCAGTACTTC	CSARDLATARVEQYF
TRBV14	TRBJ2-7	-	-	TGTGCCAGCAGCCAAGGAGAGGGCCCCGGGTACTTC	CASSQGEGPGYF
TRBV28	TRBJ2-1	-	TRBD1	TGTGCCGGCAGACAGGGACAGGGGGACAATGAGCAGTTCTTC	CAGRQGQGDNEQFF
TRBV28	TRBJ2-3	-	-	TGTGCCAGCGGGACTGGGGGGACCACAGATACGCAGTATTTT	CASGTGGTTDTQYF
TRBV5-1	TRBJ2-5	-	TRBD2	TGCGCCAGCAGTGCGGGACTAGCGGGGGGGTACCAAGAGACCCAGTACTTC	CASSAGLAGGYQETQYF
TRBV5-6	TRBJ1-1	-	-	TGTGCCAGCAGCTACGTGCAGGGTTGGGGGAACACTGAAGCTTTCTTT	CASSYVQGWGNTEAFF
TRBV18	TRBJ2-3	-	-	TGTGCCAGCTCACCACTGCCACGAGATACGCAGTATTTT	CASSPLPRDTQYF
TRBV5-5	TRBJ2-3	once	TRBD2	TGTGCCAGCAGCCCCCAACTAGCGGGGATTGGAGATACGCAGTATTTT	CASSPQLAGIGDTQYF
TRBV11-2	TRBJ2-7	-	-	TGTGCCAGCAGCTCTCAGGGGCAGACCTACGAGCAGTACTTC	CASSSQGQTYEQYF
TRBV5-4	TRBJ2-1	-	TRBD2	TGTGCCAGCAGCCCGGGACTAGCGGGGAGACAATACAATGAGCAGTTCTTC	CASSPGLAGRQYNEQFF
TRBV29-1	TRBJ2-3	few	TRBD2	TGCAGCGCGACTAGCGGGGGGGCAGATACGCAGTATTTT	CSATSGGADTQYF
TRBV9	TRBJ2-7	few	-	TGTGCCAGCAGCCCCCGGGACACCATCTCCTACGAGCAGTACTTC	CASSPRDTISYEQYF
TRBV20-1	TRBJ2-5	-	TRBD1	TGCGGTGCTAGAGATCCGGACAGGGGATACGGGACCCAGTACTTC	CGARDPDRGYGTQYF
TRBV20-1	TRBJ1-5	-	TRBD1	TGCAGTGCTAGAGTTGTCGGACAGGGAGGGATTGAACAGCCCCAGCATTTT	CSARVVGQGGIEQPQHF
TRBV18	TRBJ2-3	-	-	TGTGCCAGCTCACCATGGGGACTGGACACAGATACGCAGTATTTT	CASSPWGLDTDTQYF
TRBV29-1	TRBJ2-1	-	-	TGCAGCGTTACAGCGGGTTCCAGCACAGATACGCAGTTCTTC	CSVTAGSSTDTQFF
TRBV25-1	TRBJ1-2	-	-	TGTGCCAGCAGTGAATCGGGGGGGAGCGATGGCTACACCTTC	CASSESGGSDGYTF
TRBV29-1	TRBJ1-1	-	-	TGCAGCGTTGAACGAGGGAACACTGAAGCTTTCTTT	CSVERGNTEAFF
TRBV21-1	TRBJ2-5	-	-	TGTGCCAGCAGCCCTGAGGGACAGGGGGAGCAAGAGACCCAGTACTTC	CASSPEGQGEQETQYF
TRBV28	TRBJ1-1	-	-	TGTGCCAGCAGTCCCCGACGTGAGGGAGCTTTCTTT	CASSPRREGAFF
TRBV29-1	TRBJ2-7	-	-	TGCAGCGTTGAAATTCAAAGCGTGGGGGAGCAGTACTTC	CSVEIQSVGEQYF
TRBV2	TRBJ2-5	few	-	TGTGCCAGCAGCAGGTCAGAGACCCAGTACTTC	CASSRSETQYF
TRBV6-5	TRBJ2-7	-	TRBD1	TGTGCCAGCAGTTACACGACAGGGGCCTACAATGAGCAGTACTTC	CASSYTTGAYNEQYF
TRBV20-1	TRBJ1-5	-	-	TGCAGTGCTACCGGGCAGGGCAATCAGCCCCAGCATTTT	CSATGQGNQPQHF
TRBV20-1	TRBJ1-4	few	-	TGCAGTGCTAGAGAGCCGGCCAGGAGGGAAAAACTGTTTTTT	CSAREPARREKLFF
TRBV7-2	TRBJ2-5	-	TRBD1	TGTGCCAGCAGCTTAATGGGGACAGAGCAAGAGACCCAGTACTTC	CASSLMGTEQETQYF
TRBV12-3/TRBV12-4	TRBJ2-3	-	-	TGTGCCAGCAGTTCGGGGCTCCCCACAGATACGCAGTATTTT	CASSSGLPTDTQYF
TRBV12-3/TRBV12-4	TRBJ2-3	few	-	TGTGCCAGCAGACAGGGGAGGGAAGGTACGCAGTATTTT	CASRQGREGTQYF
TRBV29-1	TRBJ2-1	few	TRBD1	TGCAGCGGGGGGACAGGGACTGGCAATGAGCAGTTCTTC	CSGGTGTGNEQFF
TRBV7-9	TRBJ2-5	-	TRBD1	TGTGCCAGCAAGAGGGGGCAAGAAGAGACCCAGTACTTC	CASKRGQEETQYF
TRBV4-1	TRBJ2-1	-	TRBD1	TGCGCCAGCAGCCAAGTAAGGGGGCTACAAAGGAGCTCCTACAATGAGCAGTTCTTC	CASSQVRGLQRSSYNEQFF
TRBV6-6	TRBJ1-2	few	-	TGTGCCAGCACCCGGTCAGGGTCCGGCTACACCTTC	CASTRSGSGYTF
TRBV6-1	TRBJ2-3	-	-	TGTGCCAGCAGTGAGAACGGCCAGAGCACAGATACGCAGTATTTT	CASSENGQSTDTQYF
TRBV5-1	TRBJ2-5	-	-	TGCGCCAGCAGCCCCGGACACCTGTCTGGGGAGACCCAGTACTTC	CASSPGHLSGETQYF
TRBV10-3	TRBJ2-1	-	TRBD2	TGTGCCATCAGTGAGTCGATTACTAGCGGGGGGAATGAGCAGTTCTTC	CAISESITSGGNEQFF
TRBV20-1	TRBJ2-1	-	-	TGCAGTGCTGGGACGGGGGTGGGCTCCTACAATGAGCAGTTCTTC	CSAGTGVGSYNEQFF
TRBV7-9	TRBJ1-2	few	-	TGTGCCAGCAGCCCAATCGGGCAGGGCCCCTATGGCTACACCTTC	CASSPIGQGPYGYTF
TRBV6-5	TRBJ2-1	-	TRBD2	TGTGCCAGCAGTTCTAGCGGGGGGGCGATCGATGAGCAGTTCTTC	CASSSSGGAIDEQFF
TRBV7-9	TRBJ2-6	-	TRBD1	TGTGCCAGCAGCCCAGGGACAGGGCACTCTGGGGCCAACGTCCTGACTTTC	CASSPGTGHSGANVLTF
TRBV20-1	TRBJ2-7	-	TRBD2	TGCAGTGCTAGGGGCGGACTAGCGGGGGGCGTCACCTACGAGCAGTACTTC	CSARGGLAGGVTYEQYF
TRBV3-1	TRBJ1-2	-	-	TGTGCCAGCAGCCCATATTTGGGCAGGGGCTATGGCTACACCTTC	CASSPYLGRGYGYTF
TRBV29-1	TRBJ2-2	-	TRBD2	TGCAGCGTCTCGCCTAGCGGGGTTACCGGGGAGCTGTTTTTT	CSVSPSGVTGELFF
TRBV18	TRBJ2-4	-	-	TGTGCCAGCTCACCACAGGCGTCAGAGAACATTCAGTACTTC	CASSPQASENIQYF
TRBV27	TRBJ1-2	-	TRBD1	TGTGCCAGCAGTTTCATCCAGGGGGCTGGTAGCTACACCTTC	CASSFIQGAGSYTF
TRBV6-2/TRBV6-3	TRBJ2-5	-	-	TGTGCCAGCAGTTACGGGACGGGGGCTATGACTTTTCAAGAGACCCAGTACTTC	CASSYGTGAMTFQETQYF
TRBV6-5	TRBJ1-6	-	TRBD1	TGTGCCAGCAGTTACAAGGGACAGGGGCATTCACCCCTCCACTTT	CASSYKGQGHSPLHF
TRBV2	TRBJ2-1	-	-	TGTGCCAGCAGCGTTTCTCAGGGGGGGCTCAATGAGCAGTTCTTC	CASSVSQGGLNEQFF
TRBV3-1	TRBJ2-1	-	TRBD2	TGTGCCAGCAGCCAAGGACCTAGCGGGGGGTACAATGAGCAGTTCTTC	CASSQGPSGGYNEQFF